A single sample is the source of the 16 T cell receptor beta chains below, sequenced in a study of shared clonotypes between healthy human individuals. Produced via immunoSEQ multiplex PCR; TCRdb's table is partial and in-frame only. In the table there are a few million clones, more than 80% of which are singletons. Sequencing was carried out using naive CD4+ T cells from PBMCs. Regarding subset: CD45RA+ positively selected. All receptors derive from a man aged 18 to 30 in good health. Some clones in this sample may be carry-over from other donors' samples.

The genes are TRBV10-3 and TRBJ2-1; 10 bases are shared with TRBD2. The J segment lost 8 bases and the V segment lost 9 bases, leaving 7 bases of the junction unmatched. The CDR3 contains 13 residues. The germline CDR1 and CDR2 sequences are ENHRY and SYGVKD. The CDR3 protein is CAIASGSLYEQFF. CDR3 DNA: TGTGCCATTGCTAGCGGGAGTCTCTATGAGCAGTTCTTC.

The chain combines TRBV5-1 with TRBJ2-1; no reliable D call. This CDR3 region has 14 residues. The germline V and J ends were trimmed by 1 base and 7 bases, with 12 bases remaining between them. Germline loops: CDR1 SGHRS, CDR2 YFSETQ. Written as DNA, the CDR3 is TGCGCCAGCAGCTTGATGGGCGTGGGGAATGAGCAGTTCTTC. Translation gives CASSLMGVGNEQFF.

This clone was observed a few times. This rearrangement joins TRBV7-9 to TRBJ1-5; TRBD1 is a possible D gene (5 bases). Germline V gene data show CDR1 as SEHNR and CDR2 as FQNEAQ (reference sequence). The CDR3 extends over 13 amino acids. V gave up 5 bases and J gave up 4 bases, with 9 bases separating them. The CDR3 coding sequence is TGTGCCAGCAGCGCTGGGGGGAATCAGCCCCAGCATTTT. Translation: CASSAGGNQPQHF.

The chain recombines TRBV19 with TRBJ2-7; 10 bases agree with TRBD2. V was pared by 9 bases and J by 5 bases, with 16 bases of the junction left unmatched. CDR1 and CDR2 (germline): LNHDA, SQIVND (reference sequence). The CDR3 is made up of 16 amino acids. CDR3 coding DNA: TGTGCCAGCAAAGATCGGGCTAGCGGGAGTACCGACGAGCAGTACTTC. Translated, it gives CASKDRASGSTDEQYF.

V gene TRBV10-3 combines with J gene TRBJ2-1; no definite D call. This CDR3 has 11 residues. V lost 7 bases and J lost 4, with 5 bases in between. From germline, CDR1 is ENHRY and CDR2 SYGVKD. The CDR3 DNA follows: TGTGCCATCATGGGGTACAATGAGCAGTTCTTC. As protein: CAIMGYNEQFF.

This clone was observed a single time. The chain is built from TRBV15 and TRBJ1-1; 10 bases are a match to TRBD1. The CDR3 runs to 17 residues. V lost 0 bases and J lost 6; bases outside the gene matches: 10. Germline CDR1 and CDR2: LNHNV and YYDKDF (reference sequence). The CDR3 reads CATSRDRDRGTWAEAFF. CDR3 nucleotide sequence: TGTGCCACCAGCAGAGATAGGGACAGGGGCACCTGGGCTGAAGCTTTCTTT.

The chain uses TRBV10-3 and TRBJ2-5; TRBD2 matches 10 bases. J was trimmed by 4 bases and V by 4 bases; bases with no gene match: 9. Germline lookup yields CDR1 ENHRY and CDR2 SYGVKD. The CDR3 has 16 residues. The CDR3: CAISASGRAVGETQYF. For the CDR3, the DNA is TGTGCCATCAGTGCCAGCGGGAGGGCCGTTGGAGAGACCCAGTACTTC.

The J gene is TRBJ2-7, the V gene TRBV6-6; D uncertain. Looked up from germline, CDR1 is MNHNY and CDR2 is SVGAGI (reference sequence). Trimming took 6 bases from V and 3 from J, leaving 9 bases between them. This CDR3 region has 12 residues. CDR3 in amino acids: CASSPDRYEQYF. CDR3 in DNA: TGTGCCAGCAGCCCCGATCGCTACGAGCAGTACTTC.

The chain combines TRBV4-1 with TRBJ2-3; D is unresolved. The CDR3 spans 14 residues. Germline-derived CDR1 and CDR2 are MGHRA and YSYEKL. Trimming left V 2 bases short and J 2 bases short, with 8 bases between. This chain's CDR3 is CASSQRQDTDTQYF. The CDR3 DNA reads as TGCGCCAGCAGCCAAAGGCAGGACACAGATACGCAGTATTTT.

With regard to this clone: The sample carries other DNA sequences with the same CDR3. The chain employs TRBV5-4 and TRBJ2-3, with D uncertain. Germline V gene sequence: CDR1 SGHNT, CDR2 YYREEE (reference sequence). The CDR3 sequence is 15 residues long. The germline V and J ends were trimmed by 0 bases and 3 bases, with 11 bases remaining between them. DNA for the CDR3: TGTGCCAGCAGCTTGGGTGGGGTAGGGACAGATACGCAGTATTTT. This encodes CASSLGGVGTDTQYF.

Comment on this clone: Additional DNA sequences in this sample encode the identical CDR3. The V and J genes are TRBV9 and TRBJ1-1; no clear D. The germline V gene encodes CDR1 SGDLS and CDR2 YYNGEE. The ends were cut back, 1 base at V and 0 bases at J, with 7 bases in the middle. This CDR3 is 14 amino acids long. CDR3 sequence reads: CASSVSSMNTEAFF. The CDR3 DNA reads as TGTGCCAGCAGCGTATCCAGTATGAACACTGAAGCTTTCTTT.

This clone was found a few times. CDR3 protein: CASSGDNQPQHF. The DNA for the CDR3 is TGTGCCAGCAGTGGGGATAATCAGCCCCAGCATTTT. The chain employs TRBV2 and TRBJ1-5, with D hard to call. The ends were cut back, 4 bases at V and 4 bases at J, with 5 bases in the middle. The CDR3 extends over 12 amino acids. Per the germline V gene, CDR1 is SNHLY and CDR2 is FYNNEI. Based on the CDR3 plus reference TRBV2 and TRBJ1-5, the full variable domain is EPEVTQTPSHQVTQMGQEVILRCVPISNHLYFYWYRQILGQKVEFLVSFYNNEISEKSEIFDDQFSVERPDGSNFTLKIRSTKLEDSAMYFCASSGDNQPQHFGDGTRLSIL.

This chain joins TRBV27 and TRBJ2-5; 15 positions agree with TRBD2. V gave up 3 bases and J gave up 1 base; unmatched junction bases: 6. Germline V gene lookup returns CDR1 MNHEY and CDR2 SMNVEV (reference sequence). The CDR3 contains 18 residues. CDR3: CASSFRTSGRALQETQYF. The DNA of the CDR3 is TGTGCCAGCAGTTTTAGGACTAGCGGGAGGGCCCTCCAAGAGACCCAGTACTTC.

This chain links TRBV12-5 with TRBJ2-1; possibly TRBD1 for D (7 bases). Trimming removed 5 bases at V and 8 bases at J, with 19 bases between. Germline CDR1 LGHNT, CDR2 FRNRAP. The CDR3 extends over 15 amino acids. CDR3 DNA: TGTGCTAGTGGTCCCACGACAGGGAGGTGGGATGAGCAGTTCTTC. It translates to CASGPTTGRWDEQFF.

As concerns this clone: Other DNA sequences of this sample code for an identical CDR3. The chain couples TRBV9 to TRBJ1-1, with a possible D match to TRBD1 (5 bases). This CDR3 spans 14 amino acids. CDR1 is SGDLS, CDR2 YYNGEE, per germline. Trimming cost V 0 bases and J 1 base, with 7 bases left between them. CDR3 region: CASSVGGQNTEAFF. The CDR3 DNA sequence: TGTGCCAGCAGCGTAGGTGGACAGAACACTGAAGCTTTCTTT.

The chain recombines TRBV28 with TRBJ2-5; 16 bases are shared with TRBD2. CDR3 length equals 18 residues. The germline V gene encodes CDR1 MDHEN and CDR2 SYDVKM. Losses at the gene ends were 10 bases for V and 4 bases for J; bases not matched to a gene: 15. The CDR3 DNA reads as TGTGCCACCACAACCTCCGGGACTAGCGGGAGGGTGGGAGAGACCCAGTACTTC. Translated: CATTTSGTSGRVGETQYF. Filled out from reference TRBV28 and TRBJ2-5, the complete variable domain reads DVKVTQSSRYLVKRTGEKVFLECVQDMDHENMFWYRQDPGLGLRLIYFSYDVKMKEKGDIPEGYSVSREKKERFSLILESASTNQTSMYLCATTTSGTSGRVGETQYFGPGTRLLVL.